Following are 28 T cell receptor beta chains from one sample sequenced in a study of cytomegalovirus exposure and HLA in healthy donors. PCR employed 60 Vbeta and 13 Jbeta primers. The repertoire was sequenced with immunoSEQ multiplex PCR; TCRdb's copy has only in-frame clones and lacks some. The data hold roughly 190,000 clones, with 87% observed a single time. The sequencing input was PBMCs. The origin of the receptors is a boy younger than 10 in good health and CMV-seronegative.

The chain links TRBV6-1 to TRBJ1-1; TRBD1 agrees at 8 bases. Trimming removed 7 bases from V and 0 bases from J; junction bases left unmatched: 4. From germline, CDR1 is MNHNS and CDR2 SASEGT. The CDR3 has 14 residues. DNA for the CDR3: TGTGCCAGCACCCGACAGGGGCTGAACACTGAAGCTTTCTTT. Translating gives CASTRQGLNTEAFF.

This sequence joins TRBV30 and TRBJ2-7, with TRBD2 as a possible D gene (5 bases). Per the germline V gene, CDR1 is GTSNPN and CDR2 is SVGIG (reference sequence). With 0 bases removed from V and 6 bases from J, the gap between germline ends came to 6 bases. This CDR3 has 11 residues. The CDR3 nucleotides are TGTGCCTGGAGTGTACGGGGCGAGCAGTACTTC. This encodes CAWSVRGEQYF. Full variable domain (remainder filled in from reference TRBV30 and TRBJ2-7): SQTIHQWPATLVQPVGSPLSLECTVEGTSNPNLYWYRQAAGRGLQLLFYSVGIGQISSEVPQNLSASRPQDRQFILSSKKLLLSDSGFYLCAWSVRGEQYFGPGTRLTVT.

The V call is TRBV5-1, the J call TRBJ2-5, with 7 bases lining up with TRBD2. This CDR3 contains 13 residues. Unmatched junction bases numbered 9, after V lost 9 bases and J lost 4 bases. Germline assignment: CDR1 SGHRS and CDR2 YFSETQ. The CDR3 region has the DNA TGCGCCATCTGGGGGGGGGTGGGAGAGACCCAGTACTTC. Translation gives CAIWGGVGETQYF.

V usage is TRBV7-9 and J usage is TRBJ2-6, with D possibly matching TRBD2 (5 bases). V was trimmed by 4 bases and J by 2 bases, leaving 12 bases between them. The CDR3 extends over 16 amino acids. Per the germline V gene, CDR1 is SEHNR and CDR2 is FQNEAQ (reference sequence). CDR3 sequence reads: CASSSRAGAGANVLTF. CDR3 bases: TGTGCCAGCAGCTCCCGGGCGGGCGCTGGGGCCAACGTCCTGACTTTC.

The gene calls are TRBV7-3 and TRBJ2-1, with 13 bases identical to TRBD2. The CDR3 totals 16 residues. In germline, CDR1 is SGHTA, CDR2 FQGTGA. The V segment lost 0 bases and the J segment 8 bases; nucleotides outside the gene matches: 4. CDR3 sequence reads: CASSLTGLAGIDEQFF. Written as DNA, the CDR3 is TGTGCCAGCAGCTTAACGGGACTAGCGGGGATAGATGAGCAGTTCTTC.

A remark on this clone: Other DNA variants within this sample encode the same CDR3. The rearrangement links TRBV11-2 to TRBJ2-6; D call uncertain. V lost 1 base to trimming and J lost 0 bases, with 4 bases between them. Germline CDR1 SGHAT, CDR2 FQNNGV. The CDR3 loop spans 15 amino acids. Written as DNA, the CDR3 is TGTGCCAGCAGCTTAGGGAGCTCTGGGGCCAACGTCCTGACTTTC. It specifies CASSLGSSGANVLTF. Looking up the rest from reference TRBV11-2 and TRBJ2-6 gives the full variable domain: EAGVAQSPRYKIIEKRQSVAFWCNPISGHATLYWYQQILGQGPKLLIQFQNNGVVDDSQLPKDRFSAERLKGVDSTLKIQPAKLEDSAVYLCASSLGSSGANVLTFGAGSRLTVL.

The chain couples TRBV6-6 to TRBJ2-3, with a tentative D call TRBD2 (5 bases). Trimming cost V 6 bases and J 0 bases, with 13 bases left between them. CDR3 length: 15 amino acids. Germline V CDR1 and CDR2: MNHNY, SVGAGI (reference sequence). The CDR3 spells CASRHTAVSTDTQYF. As DNA, the CDR3 is TGTGCCAGCAGACATACAGCGGTTAGCACAGATACGCAGTATTTT.

This chain uses TRBV30 with TRBJ2-3; D might be TRBD2 (6 bases). V was pared by 0 bases and J by 0 bases, with 19 bases between. CDR1 is GTSNPN and CDR2 is SVGIG in the germline V gene (reference sequence). The CDR3 has 18 residues. The CDR3 spells CAWSVVEVGRHSTDTQYF. DNA of the CDR3: TGTGCCTGGAGTGTAGTCGAGGTCGGGAGACACAGCACAGATACGCAGTATTTT.

Concerning this clone itself: One end of the junction does not line up with germline, which may come from a read error. The V call is TRBV7-9, the J call TRBJ2-7; 7 bases line up with TRBD2. Germline V gene sequence: CDR1 SEHNR, CDR2 FQNEAQ (reference sequence). This CDR3 contains 13 residues. The CDR3 DNA reads TGTTCCAGCAGCTGGGGGGGAAGGTACGAGCAGTACTTC. It is translated as CSSSWGGRYEQYF.

The chain joins TRBV6-5 to TRBJ2-7; TRBD2 matches at 7 bases. The germline CDR1 and CDR2 sequences are MNHEY and SVGAGI. The CDR3 totals 14 residues. The junction had 4 bases not matched to a gene; V was cut back by 5 bases and J by 0 bases. This CDR3 is CASSMGGVSYEQYF. In nucleotides, the CDR3 is TGTGCCAGCAGTATGGGGGGGGTCTCCTACGAGCAGTACTTC.

The rearrangement joins TRBV7-8 to TRBJ2-3; D gene ambiguous. The CDR3 loop spans 14 amino acids. Germline V gene data show CDR1 as SGHVS and CDR2 as FQNEAQ. V was cut by 3 bases and J by 5 bases, with 12 bases left in between. The CDR3 region is CASSFAPTRDTQYF. In nucleotides, the CDR3 is TGTGCCAGCAGCTTCGCACCAACCAGAGATACGCAGTATTTT.

CDR3 in DNA: TGTGCCAGCCGGAGGGACAGGGGATCAGATACGCAGTATTTT. Its protein product is CASRRDRGSDTQYF. This sequence joins TRBV27 and TRBJ2-3; 10 nucleotides agree with TRBD1. Germline CDR1 is MNHEY and CDR2 is SMNVEV (reference sequence). The V gene end was trimmed by 8 bases and the J gene end by 4 bases; junction bases not matched to a gene: 6. CDR3 length: 14 residues.

J is TRBJ2-7 and V is TRBV27, with D possibly being TRBD1 (5 bases). Germline lookup yields CDR1 MNHEY and CDR2 SMNVEV (reference sequence). The V gene lost 4 bases and the J gene lost 6 bases, with 10 bases spanning the gap. The CDR3 totals 12 residues. The CDR3 bases are TGTGCCAGCAGTTACGGTGACAGCGAGCAGTACTTC. Amino acid sequence: CASSYGDSEQYF.

This chain connects TRBV7-9 to TRBJ1-3; D is ambiguous. From germline, CDR1 is SEHNR and CDR2 FQNEAQ (reference sequence). Trimming stripped 0 bases from V and 0 bases from J, with 9 bases between. The CDR3 totals 16 residues. DNA of the CDR3: TGTGCCAGCAGCTTAGCGAGAGGAATCTCTGGAAACACCATATATTTT. Its translation: CASSLARGISGNTIYF.

This sequence joins TRBV7-9 and TRBJ2-7; maybe TRBD1 (7 bases). This CDR3 is 19 amino acids long. The V gene lost 5 bases and the J gene lost 3 bases, with 29 bases spanning the gap. CDR1 is SEHNR and CDR2 is FQNEAQ in the germline V gene (reference sequence). As DNA, the CDR3 is TGTGCCAGCAGCCCCCCAGGGGGGAGGAGCGGGCGAGTGGGCTACGAGCAGTACTTC. Its protein is CASSPPGGRSGRVGYEQYF. Full variable domain (rest looked up from reference TRBV7-9 and TRBJ2-7): DTGVSQNPRHKITKRGQNVTFRCDPISEHNRLYWYRQTLGQGPEFLTYFQNEAQLEKSRLLSDRFSAERPKGSFSTLEIQRTEQGDSAMYLCASSPPGGRSGRVGYEQYFGPGTRLTVT.

The gene calls are TRBV19 and TRBJ1-5; the match to TRBD1 covers 7 bases. In germline, CDR1 is LNHDA, CDR2 SQIVND (reference sequence). CDR3 length: 15 residues. The ends lost 4 bases at V and 5 bases at J; junction bases unmatched: 8. The CDR3 here is CASSTWGQNDQPQHF. In DNA, the CDR3 is TGTGCCAGTAGTACTTGGGGACAGAATGATCAGCCCCAGCATTTT.

The CDR3 sequence: CASSSAGGTNYGYTF. CDR3 in DNA: TGTGCCAGCAGTTCTGCGGGGGGAACTAACTATGGCTACACCTTC. The gene calls are TRBV27 and TRBJ1-2; perhaps TRBD1 as D (5 bases). The CDR3 has 15 amino acids. CDR1 and CDR2 (germline): MNHEY, SMNVEV (reference sequence). V shed 4 bases and J shed 0 bases, with 12 bases lying between them.

The J gene is TRBJ2-1, the V gene TRBV9; TRBD2 is a possible D gene (6 bases). CDR3 length: 15 amino acids. From germline, CDR1 is SGDLS and CDR2 YYNGEE. V dropped 2 bases and J dropped 2 bases, with 11 bases sitting between them. The CDR3 is CASSVRTGAYNEQFF. As DNA, the CDR3 is TGTGCCAGCAGCGTTAGGACGGGGGCCTACAATGAGCAGTTCTTC.

This clone was counted a single time. This chain joins TRBV28 and TRBJ1-1, with a weak D call TRBD1 (6 bases). V was cut by 8 bases and J by 5 bases, with 21 bases left in between. The CDR3 totals 15 residues. CDR1 MDHEN and CDR2 SYDVKM come from the germline V gene. CDR3 sequence reads: CASGVVGGAITEAFF. DNA for the CDR3: TGTGCCAGCGGGGTAGTAGGGGGGGCAATAACTGAAGCTTTCTTT.

The gene calls are TRBV11-2 and TRBJ2-7, with 8 nucleotides matching TRBD1. J was trimmed by 3 bases and V by 6 bases; bases with no gene match: 7. Germline assignment: CDR1 SGHAT and CDR2 FQNNGV. The CDR3 covers 14 residues. CDR3 sequence (DNA): TGTGCCAGCAGTGCTTTCGGACAGGGCTACGAGCAGTACTTC. Translation gives CASSAFGQGYEQYF.

This chain links TRBV7-9 with TRBJ2-1; D possibly corresponds to TRBD1 (5 bases). The germline CDR1 and CDR2 sequences are SEHNR and FQNEAQ (reference sequence). Trimming removed 2 bases at V and 0 bases at J, with 11 bases between. The CDR3 has 16 amino acids. The CDR3 DNA is TGTGCCAGCAGCTTACAGGGCGGCAGCTCCTACAATGAGCAGTTCTTC. Its translation is CASSLQGGSSYNEQFF. Full variable domain (missing parts from reference TRBV7-9 and TRBJ2-1): DTGVSQNPRHKITKRGQNVTFRCDPISEHNRLYWYRQTLGQGPEFLTYFQNEAQLEKSRLLSDRFSAERPKGSFSTLEIQRTEQGDSAMYLCASSLQGGSSYNEQFFGPGTRLTVL.

The chain links TRBV23-1 to TRBJ2-3; 7 bases fit TRBD2. TRBV23-1 is an ORF, and what it does is uncertain. J lost 11 bases, V lost 3 bases, and 20 bases had no gene match. CDR3 size: 17 residues. The CDR3 spells CASSHSGGSAGESGQYF. The CDR3 nucleotides are TGCGCCAGCAGTCATTCGGGAGGCTCGGCGGGGGAGAGTGGGCAGTATTTT.

The J gene is TRBJ1-2, the V gene TRBV7-8; D gene unclear. This CDR3 region has 13 residues. Germline-derived CDR1 and CDR2 are SGHVS and FQNEAQ. With 4 bases removed from V and 4 bases from J, the gap between germline ends came to 10 bases. The CDR3 sequence: CASSSRVTYGYTF. CDR3 bases: TGTGCCAGCAGCTCACGGGTGACCTATGGCTACACCTTC.

This clone was seen a single time. The chain uses TRBV27 and TRBJ1-6, with 7 nucleotides matching TRBD1. This CDR3 is 11 amino acids long. V gave up 7 bases and J gave up 15 bases; unmatched junction bases: 6. Looked up from germline, CDR1 is MNHEY and CDR2 is SMNVEV (reference sequence). In DNA form, the CDR3 reads TGTGCCAGCAAAAAGGGGGCCCACCTCCACTTT. Translating it yields CASKKGAHLHF.

The chain carries TRBV9 and TRBJ2-1; maybe TRBD1 (6 bases). In germline, CDR1 is SGDLS, CDR2 YYNGEE. This CDR3 spans 18 amino acids. Trimming took 0 bases from V and 1 from J, leaving 17 bases between them. The DNA for the CDR3 is TGTGCCAGCAGCGTAGTGGTAGGTTCACAGGGTTCCTACAATGAGCAGTTCTTC. Translating it yields CASSVVVGSQGSYNEQFF.

The V gene is TRBV4-2, the J gene TRBJ2-7, with a weak D call TRBD2 (7 bases). This CDR3 has 15 amino acids. Deletions cut 1 base from V and 2 bases from J, with 12 bases between. Germline CDR1 reads LGHNA; CDR2 reads YNFKEQ. The CDR3 coding sequence is TGTGCCAGCAGCCAAGGGGCGGGGGCCCCCTACGAGCAGTACTTC. The encoded protein is CASSQGAGAPYEQYF.

This clone was found a few times. The V gene is TRBV7-9, the J gene TRBJ1-4; TRBD1 is a possible D gene (5 bases). Trimming removed 1 base from V and 12 bases from J, with 12 bases in between. The CDR3 spans 13 residues. Germline V CDR1 and CDR2: SEHNR, FQNEAQ (reference sequence). CDR3 loop: CASSLVQASQLFF. The CDR3 coding sequence is TGTGCCAGCAGCTTAGTACAGGCTTCTCAACTGTTTTTT.

This clone was picked up one time. The chain links TRBV7-9 to TRBJ2-5, with 7 bases lining up with TRBD1. J was trimmed by 0 bases and V by 5 bases; bases with no gene match: 9. The CDR3 is 16 residues long. CDR1 is SEHNR and CDR2 is FQNEAQ in the germline V gene (reference sequence). CDR3 loop: CASSNSPTGYQETQYF. The CDR3 nucleotides are TGTGCCAGCAGCAATTCCCCGACAGGGTACCAAGAGACCCAGTACTTC.